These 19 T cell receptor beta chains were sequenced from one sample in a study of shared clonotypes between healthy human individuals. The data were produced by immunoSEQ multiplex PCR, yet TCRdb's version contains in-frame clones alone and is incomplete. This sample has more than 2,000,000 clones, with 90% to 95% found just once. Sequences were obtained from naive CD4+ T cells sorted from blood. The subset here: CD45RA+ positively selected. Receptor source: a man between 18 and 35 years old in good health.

The CDR3 protein is CASSGLSISNQPQHF. Written as DNA, the CDR3 is TGTGCCAGCAGTGGCCTGTCGATTAGCAATCAGCCCCAGCATTTT. The J gene is TRBJ1-5, the V gene TRBV2; D gene ambiguous. V lost 4 bases and J lost 0, with 10 bases in between. Germline V lookup: CDR1 SNHLY, CDR2 FYNNEI. This CDR3 spans 15 amino acids.

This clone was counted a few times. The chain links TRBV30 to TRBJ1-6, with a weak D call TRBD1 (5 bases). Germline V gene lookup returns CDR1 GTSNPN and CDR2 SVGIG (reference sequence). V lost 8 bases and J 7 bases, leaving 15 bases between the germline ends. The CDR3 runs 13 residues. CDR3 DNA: TGTGCCGGCTCGGGGGTCGCCAATTCACCCCTCCACTTT. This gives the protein CAGSGVANSPLHF.

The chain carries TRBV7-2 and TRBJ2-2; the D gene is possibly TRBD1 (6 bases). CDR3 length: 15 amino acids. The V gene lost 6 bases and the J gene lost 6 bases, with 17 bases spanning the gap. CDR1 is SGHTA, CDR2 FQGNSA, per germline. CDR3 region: CASSHTGWLPGELFF. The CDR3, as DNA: TGTGCCAGCAGTCACACAGGGTGGTTGCCCGGGGAGCTGTTTTTT.

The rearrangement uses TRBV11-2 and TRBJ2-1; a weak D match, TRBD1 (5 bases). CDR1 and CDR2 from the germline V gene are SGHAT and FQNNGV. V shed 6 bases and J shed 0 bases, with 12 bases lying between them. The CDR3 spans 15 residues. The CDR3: CASRNRISSYNEQFF. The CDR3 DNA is TGTGCCAGCAGGAACAGGATCAGCTCCTACAATGAGCAGTTCTTC.

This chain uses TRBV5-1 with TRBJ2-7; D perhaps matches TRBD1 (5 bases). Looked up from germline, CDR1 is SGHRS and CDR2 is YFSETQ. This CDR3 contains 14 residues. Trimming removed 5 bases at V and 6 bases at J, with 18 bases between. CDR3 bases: TGCGCCAGCAGTCTCCGACAGCCTCCCGGCGAGCAGTACTTC. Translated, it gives CASSLRQPPGEQYF.

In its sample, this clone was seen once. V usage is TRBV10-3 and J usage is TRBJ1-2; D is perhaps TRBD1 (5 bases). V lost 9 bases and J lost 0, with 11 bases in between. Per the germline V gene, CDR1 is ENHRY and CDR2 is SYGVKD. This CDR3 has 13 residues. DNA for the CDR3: TGTGCCATTACAGGAGTAACTAACTATGGCTACACCTTC. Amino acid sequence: CAITGVTNYGYTF.

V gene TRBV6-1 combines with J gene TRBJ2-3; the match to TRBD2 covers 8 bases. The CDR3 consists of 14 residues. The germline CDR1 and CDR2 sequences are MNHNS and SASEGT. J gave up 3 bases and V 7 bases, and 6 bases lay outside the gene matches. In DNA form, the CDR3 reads TGTGCCAGCAATCCAACGGGAGGGACAGATACGCAGTATTTT. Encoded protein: CASNPTGGTDTQYF.

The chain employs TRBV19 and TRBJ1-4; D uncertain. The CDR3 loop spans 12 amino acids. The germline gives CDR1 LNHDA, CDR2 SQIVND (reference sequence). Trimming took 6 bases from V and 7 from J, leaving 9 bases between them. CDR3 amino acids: CASSVLGEKLFF. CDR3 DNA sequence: TGTGCCAGTAGCGTTCTAGGTGAAAAACTGTTTTTT.

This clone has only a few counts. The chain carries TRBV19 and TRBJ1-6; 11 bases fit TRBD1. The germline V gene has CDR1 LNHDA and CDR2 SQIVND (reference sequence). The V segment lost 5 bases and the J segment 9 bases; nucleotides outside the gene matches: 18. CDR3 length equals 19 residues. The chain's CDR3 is CASSDRDRGTYSGISPLHF. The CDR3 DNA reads TGTGCCAGTAGTGACCGGGACAGGGGGACCTATTCGGGAATTTCACCCCTCCACTTT.

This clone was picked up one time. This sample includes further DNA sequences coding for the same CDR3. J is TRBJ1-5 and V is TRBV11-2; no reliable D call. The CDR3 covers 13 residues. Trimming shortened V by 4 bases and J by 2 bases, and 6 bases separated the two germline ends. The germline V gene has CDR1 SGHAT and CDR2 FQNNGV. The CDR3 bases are TGTGCCAGCAGCTCCGGGGGCAATCAGCCCCAGCATTTT. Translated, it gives CASSSGGNQPQHF.

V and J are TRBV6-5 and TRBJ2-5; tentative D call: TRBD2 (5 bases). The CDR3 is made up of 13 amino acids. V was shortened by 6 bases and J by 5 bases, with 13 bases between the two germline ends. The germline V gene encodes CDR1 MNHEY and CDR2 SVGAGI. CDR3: CASSSPGSETQYF. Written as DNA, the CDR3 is TGTGCCAGCAGCTCCCCGGGGTCGGAGACCCAGTACTTC.

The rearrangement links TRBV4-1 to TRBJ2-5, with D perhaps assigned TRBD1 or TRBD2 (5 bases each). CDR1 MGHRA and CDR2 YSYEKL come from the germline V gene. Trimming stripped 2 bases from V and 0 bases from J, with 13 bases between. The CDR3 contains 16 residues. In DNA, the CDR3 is TGCGCCAGCAGCCAATCCACCGGGACCCACCAAGAGACCCAGTACTTC. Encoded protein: CASSQSTGTHQETQYF.

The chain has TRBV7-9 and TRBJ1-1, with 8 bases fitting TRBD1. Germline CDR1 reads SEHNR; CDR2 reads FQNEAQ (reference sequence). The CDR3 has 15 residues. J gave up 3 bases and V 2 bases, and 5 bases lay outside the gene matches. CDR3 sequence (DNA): TGTGCCAGCAGCTTAAAGGCACAGGGGGACACTGAAGCTTTCTTT. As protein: CASSLKAQGDTEAFF. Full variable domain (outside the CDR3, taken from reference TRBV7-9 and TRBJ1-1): DTGVSQNPRHKITKRGQNVTFRCDPISEHNRLYWYRQTLGQGPEFLTYFQNEAQLEKSRLLSDRFSAERPKGSFSTLEIQRTEQGDSAMYLCASSLKAQGDTEAFFGQGTRLTVV.

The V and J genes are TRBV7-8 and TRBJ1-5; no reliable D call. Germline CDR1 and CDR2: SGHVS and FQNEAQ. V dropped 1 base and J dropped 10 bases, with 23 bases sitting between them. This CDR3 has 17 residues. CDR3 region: CASSLEALTSGFRPQHF. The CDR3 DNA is TGTGCCAGCAGCTTAGAAGCCCTGACCTCAGGATTCCGACCCCAGCATTTT. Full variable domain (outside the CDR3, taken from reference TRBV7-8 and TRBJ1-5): GAGVSQSPRYKVAKRGQDVALRCDPISGHVSLFWYQQALGQGPEFLTYFQNEAQLDKSGLPSDRFFAERPEGSVSTLKIQRTQQEDSAVYLCASSLEALTSGFRPQHFGDGTRLSIL.

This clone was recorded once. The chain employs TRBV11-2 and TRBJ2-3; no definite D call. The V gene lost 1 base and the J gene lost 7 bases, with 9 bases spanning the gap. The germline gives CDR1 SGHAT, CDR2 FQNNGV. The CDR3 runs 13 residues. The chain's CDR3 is CASSLVRGNTQYF. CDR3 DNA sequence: TGTGCCAGCAGCTTAGTCCGTGGCAATACGCAGTATTTT.

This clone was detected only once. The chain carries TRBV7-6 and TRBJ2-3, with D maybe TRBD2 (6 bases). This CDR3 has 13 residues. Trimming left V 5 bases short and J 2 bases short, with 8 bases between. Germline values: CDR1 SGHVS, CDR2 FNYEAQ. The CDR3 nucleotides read TGTGCCAGCAGCCGGGGGAACACAGATACGCAGTATTTT. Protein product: CASSRGNTDTQYF.

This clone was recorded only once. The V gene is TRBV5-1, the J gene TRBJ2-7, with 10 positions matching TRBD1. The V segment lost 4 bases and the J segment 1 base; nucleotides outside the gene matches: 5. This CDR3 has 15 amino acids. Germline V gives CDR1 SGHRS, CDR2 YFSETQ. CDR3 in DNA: TGCGCCAGCAGCCATGGGGGACAGGGGTCCTACGAGCAGTACTTC. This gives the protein CASSHGGQGSYEQYF.

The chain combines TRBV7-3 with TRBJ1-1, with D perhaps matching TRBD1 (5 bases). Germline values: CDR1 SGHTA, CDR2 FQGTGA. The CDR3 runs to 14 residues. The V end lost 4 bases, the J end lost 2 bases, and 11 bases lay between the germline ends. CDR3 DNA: TGTGCCAGCAGCTCAGGGATGGTCAACACTGAAGCTTTCTTT. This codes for CASSSGMVNTEAFF.

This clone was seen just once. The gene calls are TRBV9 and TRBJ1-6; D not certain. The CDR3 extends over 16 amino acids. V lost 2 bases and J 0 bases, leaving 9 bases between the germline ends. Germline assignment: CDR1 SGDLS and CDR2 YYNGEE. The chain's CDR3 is CASSVQSSSYNSPLHF. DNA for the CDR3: TGTGCCAGCAGCGTGCAATCCAGCTCCTATAATTCACCCCTCCACTTT.